This passage covers 22 T cell receptor beta chains from one sample sequenced in a study of neurological immune-mediated disorders. TCRdb ran MiXCR on the 5' RACE reads and lists one entry per CDR3 protein. The data contain fewer than 20,000 distinct CDR3 sequences, 3.5% of them singletons. Input material: CD8+ T cells from blood. Every receptor here comes from a woman in her forties in good health.

This clonotype appeared many times. The CDR3, as DNA: TGTGCCAGCAGCCTTCCCCCGGGACATCCTTCTTACGAGCAGTACTTC. As protein: CASSLPPGHPSYEQYF. V gene TRBV11-2 combines with J gene TRBJ2-7; D might be TRBD1 (6 bases). V was clipped by 5 bases and J by 4 bases, with 21 bases between them. Germline V gene sequence: CDR1 SGHAT, CDR2 FQNNGV. This CDR3 spans 16 amino acids.

This clonotype was detected ten times or more. The germline gene is not matched at one end of the junction; a read error may be the cause. DNA of the CDR3: TGTGCTAGCAGCTTACACAGGGGAATCACCCACAATGAGCAGTTCTTC. Translated: CASSLHRGITHNEQFF. The V call is TRBV7-7, the J call TRBJ2-1, with 7 positions matching TRBD1. The CDR3 is 16 residues long. Looked up from germline, CDR1 is SSHAT and CDR2 is FNYEAQ (reference sequence).

This clonotype came up many times. J is TRBJ2-1 and V is TRBV5-1, with no clear D. The CDR3 is made up of 14 amino acids. CDR1 and CDR2 (germline): SGHRS, YFSETQ. With 0 bases removed from V and 7 bases from J, the gap between germline ends came to 11 bases. The DNA for the CDR3 is TGCGCCAGCAGCTTGGAACAGCAATGGAATGAGCAGTTCTTC. Residues: CASSLEQQWNEQFF.

In its sample, this clonotype was seen many times. The chain links TRBV28 to TRBJ2-7, with 11 bases fitting TRBD2. The length of the CDR3 is 14 residues. Germline V gene data show CDR1 as MDHEN and CDR2 as SYDVKM. J was trimmed by 3 bases and V by 10 bases; bases with no gene match: 8. The DNA of the CDR3 is TGTGCCACCTTGACCCTAGCGGGAGGCTACGAGCAGTACTTC. Amino acid sequence: CATLTLAGGYEQYF.

This clonotype was detected ten times or more. The chain has TRBV3-1 and TRBJ2-7; 7 bases line up with TRBD1. The CDR3 sequence is 16 residues long. The V segment lost 3 bases and the J segment 0 bases; nucleotides outside the gene matches: 8. Germline-derived CDR1 and CDR2 are LGHDT and YNNKEL (reference sequence). In DNA, the CDR3 is TGTGCCAGCAGCCACGCCCGGGACAGCACCTCCTACGAGCAGTACTTC. It translates to CASSHARDSTSYEQYF.

The sample holds many counts of this clonotype. A junction boundary mismatches the germline segment, possibly from a read error. The chain carries TRBV7-9 and TRBJ1-3; 9 nucleotides align to TRBD1. The CDR3 runs 16 residues. Germline loops: CDR1 SEHNR, CDR2 FQNEAQ (reference sequence). The CDR3 nucleotides are TGTGTCAGCAGCTTACAGGGGGCTCTTTCTGGAAACACCATATATTTT. It codes for CVSSLQGALSGNTIYF.

This clonotype showed up many times. The rearrangement joins TRBV5-1 to TRBJ2-5, with D perhaps matching TRBD1 (5 bases). V shed 4 bases and J shed 2 bases, with 21 bases lying between them. The CDR3 covers 17 residues. The germline V gene has CDR1 SGHRS and CDR2 YFSETQ. CDR3 nucleotides: TGCGCCAGCAGCCGTTGGTGGGAAGGGGTCTTACAAGAGACCCAGTACTTC. Translation: CASSRWWEGVLQETQYF.

This clonotype was observed at least ten times. The rearrangement links TRBV29-1 to TRBJ2-7, with TRBD1 identical over 7 bases. The CDR3 runs 15 residues. From germline, CDR1 is SQVTM and CDR2 ANQGSEA. V lost 2 bases and J lost 1; bases outside the gene matches: 8. CDR3 region: CSVEIRDRISYEQYF. The CDR3, as DNA: TGCAGCGTTGAAATCCGGGACAGAATTTCCTACGAGCAGTACTTC.

This clonotype appeared many times. The rearrangement links TRBV5-5 to TRBJ2-1; D remains ambiguous. V was pared by 4 bases and J by 3 bases, with 8 bases between. Germline V gene sequence: CDR1 SGHKS, CDR2 YYEKEE (reference sequence). This CDR3 has 13 residues. CDR3 sequence reads: CASSPGGYNEQFF. The CDR3 DNA is TGTGCCAGCAGCCCGGGCGGCTACAATGAGCAGTTCTTC.

Ten or more counts support this clonotype. This chain uses TRBV6-4 with TRBJ2-3; TRBD1 matches 10 bases. Trimming removed 0 bases from V and 4 bases from J; junction bases left unmatched: 4. The CDR3 contains 16 residues. Germline V gives CDR1 MRHNA, CDR2 SNTAGT. The CDR3: CASSDSATGGADTQYF. Here the CDR3 DNA reads TGTGCCAGCAGTGACTCGGCGACAGGGGGCGCAGATACGCAGTATTTT.

The sample holds many counts of this clonotype. The chain is built from TRBV5-1 and TRBJ2-3; 7 nucleotides match TRBD2. Germline V gene sequence: CDR1 SGHRS, CDR2 YFSETQ. V lost 4 bases and J lost 6; bases outside the gene matches: 14. This CDR3 comprises 16 residues. The CDR3 DNA follows: TGCGCCAGCAGCCCCCATAGCGGGTGGGCATGGGATACGCAGTATTTT. It is translated as CASSPHSGWAWDTQYF.

This clonotype has at least ten counts. J is TRBJ2-1 and V is TRBV10-3; D remains unclear. There are 13 residues in the CDR3. Trimming took off 8 bases at V and 5 bases at J, with 13 bases between the two ends. Germline V CDR1 and CDR2: ENHRY, SYGVKD. CDR3 sequence reads: CAIGARGNNEQFF. DNA for the CDR3: TGTGCCATCGGTGCACGAGGTAACAATGAGCAGTTCTTC.

This clonotype was observed a handful of times. This chain joins TRBV6-5 and TRBJ2-7, with 9 nucleotides matching TRBD1. Losses at the gene ends were 2 bases for V and 0 bases for J; bases not matched to a gene: 8. This CDR3 contains 17 residues. Germline V gene lookup returns CDR1 MNHEY and CDR2 SVGAGI. The CDR3 sequence: CASSYLSDRGYSYEQYF. In DNA, the CDR3 is TGTGCCAGCAGTTACCTTTCGGACAGGGGCTACTCCTACGAGCAGTACTTC.

This clonotype occurred many times. The rearrangement uses TRBV29-1 and TRBJ1-2; no clear D gene. V shed 4 bases and J shed 2 bases, with 11 bases lying between them. The CDR3 length is 13 residues. Germline V lookup: CDR1 SQVTM, CDR2 ANQGSEA. CDR3 coding DNA: TGCAGCGTTGTCGTCCCGGGGAACTATGGCTACACCTTC. This translates into CSVVVPGNYGYTF.

This clonotype was seen repeatedly, ten times or more. J is TRBJ2-7 and V is TRBV5-1; no reliable D call. Trimming stripped 0 bases from V and 3 bases from J, with 10 bases between. The CDR3 runs to 14 residues. CDR1 is SGHRS and CDR2 is YFSETQ in the germline V gene. CDR3 in DNA: TGCGCCAGCAGCTTGGAGGTGGAAGACTACGAGCAGTACTTC. Translation gives CASSLEVEDYEQYF. Supplemented by reference TRBV5-1 and TRBJ2-7, the full variable domain reads KAGVTQTPRYLIKTRGQQVTLSCSPISGHRSVSWYQQTPGQGLQFLFEYFSETQRNKGNFPGRFSGRQFSNSRSEMNVSTLELGDSALYLCASSLEVEDYEQYFGPGTRLTVT.

This clonotype has ten or more counts. The J gene is TRBJ2-4, the V gene TRBV6-5; possibly TRBD1 or TRBD2 for D (5 bases each). The CDR3 sequence is 17 residues long. The germline V gene has CDR1 MNHEY and CDR2 SVGAGI. V lost 0 bases to trimming and J lost 2 bases, with 14 bases between them. The CDR3 region has the DNA TGTGCCAGCAGTTACTCTGGGACGGGGCCGACCAAAAACATTCAGTACTTC. This encodes CASSYSGTGPTKNIQYF.

This clonotype was detected many times. The chain recombines TRBV5-4 with TRBJ1-1, with a possible D match to TRBD1 (5 bases). The germline V and J ends were trimmed by 2 bases and 4 bases, with 9 bases remaining between them. CDR1 SGHNT and CDR2 YYREEE come from the germline V gene (reference sequence). The CDR3 totals 13 residues. CDR3 coding DNA: TGTGCCAGCAGCTTATCTAGGGGCACTGAAGCTTTCTTT. Its translation: CASSLSRGTEAFF.

This clonotype was recorded at least ten times. This chain uses TRBV12-3 or TRBV12-4 with TRBJ1-5, with D unclear. Trimming shortened V by 5 bases and J by 2 bases, and 13 bases separated the two germline ends. The CDR3 extends over 15 amino acids. In nucleotides, the CDR3 is TGTGCCAGCAGTCCCCGGGATTTGGGCAATCAGCCCCAGCATTTT. Translated: CASSPRDLGNQPQHF.

This clonotype has at least ten counts. The chain has TRBV10-3 and TRBJ2-3; D not certain. V lost 4 bases to trimming and J lost 1 base, with 12 bases between them. Germline CDR1 reads ENHRY; CDR2 reads SYGVKD. The length of the CDR3 is 15 residues. This CDR3 reads CAISARSDGTDTQYF. The DNA for the CDR3 is TGTGCCATCAGTGCCCGGAGCGATGGCACAGATACGCAGTATTTT.

Many counts were recorded for this clonotype. The rearrangement links TRBV28 to TRBJ1-2, with D perhaps TRBD1 (6 bases). CDR3 length: 15 amino acids. Trimming removed 2 bases at V and 2 bases at J, with 12 bases between. Germline-derived CDR1 and CDR2 are MDHEN and SYDVKM. For the CDR3, the DNA is TGTGCCAGCAGTTTAACAGAGGGGGGGAACTATGGCTACACCTTC. Protein sequence: CASSLTEGGNYGYTF.

At least ten counts were recorded for this clonotype. V and J are TRBV3-1 and TRBJ2-7, with D uncertain. CDR1 and CDR2 from the germline V gene are LGHDT and YNNKEL (reference sequence). The CDR3 consists of 14 residues. V was clipped by 3 bases and J by 1 base, with 10 bases between them. CDR3 amino acids: CASSHRTESYEQYF. The CDR3 coding sequence is TGTGCCAGCAGCCATCGGACGGAATCCTACGAGCAGTACTTC.

This clonotype was seen many times. V gene TRBV28 combines with J gene TRBJ2-3; D might be TRBD2 (5 bases). The CDR3 spans 14 residues. V was shortened by 6 bases and J by 0 bases, with 10 bases between the two germline ends. CDR1 is MDHEN, CDR2 SYDVKM, per germline. CDR3 nucleotides: TGTGCCAGCAGCCCGAGGGCTAGCACAGATACGCAGTATTTT. Protein product: CASSPRASTDTQYF.